This T cell receptor (beta chain) stems from a study of CD8+ T cells in alopecia areata. In its sample, this clone was seen once. Extracted RNA was reverse transcribed into cDNA, the sequencing template. Method: immunoSEQ multiplex PCR; TCRdb's copy keeps in-frame clones and lacks some. The repertoire holds about 4,200 clones, about two thirds seen once, with 15% to 20% in the top ten. In germline, CDR1 is SEHNR, CDR2 FQNEAQ (reference sequence). This CDR3 region has 13 residues. Trimming removed 5 bases from V and 4 bases from J; junction bases left unmatched: 4. Sequences were obtained from skin. This chain links TRBV7-9 with TRBJ2-5; 7 bases map to TRBD2. This sequence was found in a human donor in good health. CDR3 loop: CASSPGGRETQYF. The CDR3 nucleotides are TGTGCCAGCAGCCCCGGGGGGAGAGAGACCCAGTACTTC.